This T cell receptor beta chain was recovered during a study of cytomegalovirus exposure and HLA in healthy donors. Study-wide results and limits: Researchers reported in a later analysis that a missense DCLRE1C variant was tied to TCR beta V- and J-gene trimming.

Germline assignment: CDR1 SEHNR and CDR2 FQNEAQ (reference sequence). This CDR3 is 15 amino acids long. V gave up 1 base and J gave up 2 bases; unmatched junction bases: 4. 60 Vbeta and 13 Jbeta primers were used in PCR. Assay: immunoSEQ multiplex PCR; the TCRdb copy retains only in-frame clones and omits some. The sample records roughly 120,000 clones, around 80% being singletons. This clone was seen a single time. The antigen is not known. The chain has TRBV7-9 and TRBJ2-5; 7 bases match TRBD2. The receptor was isolated from a woman aged 18-29 years in good health and CMV-seropositive. Sequencing input: PBMCs. The CDR3 DNA is TGTGCCAGCAGCTTAGTCCGGGGGGAACAAGAGACCCAGTACTTC. Its translation: CASSLVRGEQETQYF.